The clone carrying this T cell receptor (beta chain) was detected ten times or more. TCRdb recomputed calls from the 5' RACE reads with MiXCR, one row per CDR3 protein. In the table there are tens of thousands of distinct CDR3 sequences, over 9.5% of which are singletons. The sample originates from a study of neurological immune-mediated disorders. Trimming left V 4 bases short and J 4 bases short, with 16 bases between. The CDR3 covers 15 residues. Germline V gene lookup returns CDR1 SGHTA and CDR2 FQGNSA. This TCR derives from a man aged 60 to 75 in good health. The chain joins TRBV7-2 to TRBJ2-5; the D gene is possibly TRBD2 (6 bases). The specimen sequenced was PBMCs. For the CDR3, the DNA is TGTGCCAGCAGCTCCAGTCGGGGGTCAGGAGAGACCCAGTACTTC. Residues: CASSSSRGSGETQYF.